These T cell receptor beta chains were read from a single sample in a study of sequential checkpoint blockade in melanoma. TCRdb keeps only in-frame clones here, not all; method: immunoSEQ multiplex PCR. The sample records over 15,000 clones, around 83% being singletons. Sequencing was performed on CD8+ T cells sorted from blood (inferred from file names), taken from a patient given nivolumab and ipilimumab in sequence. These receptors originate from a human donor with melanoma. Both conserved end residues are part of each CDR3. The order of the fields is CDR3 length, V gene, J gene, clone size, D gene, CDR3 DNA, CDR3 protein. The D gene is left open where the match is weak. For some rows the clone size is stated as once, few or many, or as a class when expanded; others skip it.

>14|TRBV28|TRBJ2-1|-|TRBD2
TGTGCCAGCACACTAGCGGGAGGGCCAAATGAGCAGTTCTTC
CASTLAGGPNEQFF
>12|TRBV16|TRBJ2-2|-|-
TGTGCCAGCAGCCCAGACACCGGGGAGCTGTTTTTT
CASSPDTGELFF
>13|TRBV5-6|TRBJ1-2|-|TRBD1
TGTGCCAGCAGCTTTCCGGGACAGCGGGGCTACACCTTC
CASSFPGQRGYTF
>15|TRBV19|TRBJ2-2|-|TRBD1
TGTGCCAGTAGCTACTCGACAGGGGGCTTCGGGGAGCTGTTTTTT
CASSYSTGGFGELFF
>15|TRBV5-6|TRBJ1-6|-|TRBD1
TGTGCCAGCAGCTTGCTAGGGGGCTTAAATTCACCCCTCCACTTT
CASSLLGGLNSPLHF
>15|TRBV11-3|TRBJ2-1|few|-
TGTGCCAGCAGCTTGGGAGACTCAACCTACAATGAGCAGTTCTTC
CASSLGDSTYNEQFF
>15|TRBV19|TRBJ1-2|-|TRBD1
TGTGCCAGTAGCCTCGACAGGGCCCCTTGGTATGGCTACACCTTC
CASSLDRAPWYGYTF
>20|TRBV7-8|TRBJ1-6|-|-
TGTGCCTGCAGCTTAAGGCCGATTTACCAGGAAAGCTCCTATTATTCACCCCTCCACTTT
CACSLRPIYQESSYYSPLHF
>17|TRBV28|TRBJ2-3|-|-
TGTGCCAGCAGTTTACAGGCAGGGGCCTTACTCACAGATACGCAGTATTTT
CASSLQAGALLTDTQYF
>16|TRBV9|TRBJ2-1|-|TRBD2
TGTGCCAGCAGCTCCCCGGGGGGGGTCTCCTACAATGAGCAGTTCTTC
CASSSPGGVSYNEQFF
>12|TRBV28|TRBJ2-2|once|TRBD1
TGTGCCAGCAGTATCGGACAGGTTAAGCTGTTTTTT
CASSIGQVKLFF
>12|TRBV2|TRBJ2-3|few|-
TGTGCCAGCAGCCCAGGGACAGATACGCAGTATTTT
CASSPGTDTQYF
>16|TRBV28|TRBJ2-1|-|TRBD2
TGTGCCAGCAGAGGCCTAGGGACTAGTATCGTCAATGAGCAGTTCTTC
CASRGLGTSIVNEQFF
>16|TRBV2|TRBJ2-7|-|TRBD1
TGTGCCAGCAGTGAAGATCCGGGACAGGGGTTATACGAGCAGTACTTC
CASSEDPGQGLYEQYF
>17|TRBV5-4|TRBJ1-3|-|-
TGTGCCAGCAGCTTGGGGGTGGGGGCAAGCCCTGGAAACACCATATATTTT
CASSLGVGASPGNTIYF
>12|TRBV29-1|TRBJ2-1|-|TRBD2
TGCAGCGTCGCTCAAACTAGCGGGGAACTGTTCTTC
CSVAQTSGELFF
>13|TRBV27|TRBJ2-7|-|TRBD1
TGTGCCAGCAGTTTCGGTGACAGGGACGAGCAGTACTTC
CASSFGDRDEQYF
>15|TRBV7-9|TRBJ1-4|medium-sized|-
TGTGCCAGCAGCGGAGGTCAGGGAGGGGATGAAAAACTGTTTTTT
CASSGGQGGDEKLFF
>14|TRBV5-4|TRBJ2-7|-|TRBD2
TGTGCCAGCAGCTTGTCTAGCGGATCCTACGAGCAGTACTTC
CASSLSSGSYEQYF
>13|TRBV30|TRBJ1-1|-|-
TGTGCCTGGAGTGTGAGTCTGAACACTGAAGCTTTCTTT
CAWSVSLNTEAFF
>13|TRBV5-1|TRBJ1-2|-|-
TGCGCCAGCAGCCCCGGGAAAAACTATGGCTACACCTTC
CASSPGKNYGYTF
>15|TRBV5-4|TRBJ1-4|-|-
TGTGCCAGCAGCTTGGGGGGCAGGGATTCCGGAAAACTGTTTTTT
CASSLGGRDSGKLFF
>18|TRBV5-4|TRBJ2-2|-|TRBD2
TGTGCCAGCAGCTTGGCCTGGACTAGCGGGAGAGGCACCGGGGAGCTGTTTTTT
CASSLAWTSGRGTGELFF
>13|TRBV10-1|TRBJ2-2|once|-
TGCGCCAGCAGTGTAGGGGGAGCCGGGGAGCTGTTTTTT
CASSVGGAGELFF
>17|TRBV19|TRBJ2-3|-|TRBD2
TGTGCCAGTAGTACCCGCTATGGGGGGGGTCCGGGTATTACGCAGTATTTT
CASSTRYGGGPGITQYF
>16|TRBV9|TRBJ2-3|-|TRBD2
TGTGCCAGCAGCGTTGGACTAGCGGGCCTCCGGGATACGCAGTATTTT
CASSVGLAGLRDTQYF
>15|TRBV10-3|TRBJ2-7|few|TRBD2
TGTGCCATCAGCTCTACTAGCGGTGACGGAGACGAGCAGTACTTC
CAISSTSGDGDEQYF
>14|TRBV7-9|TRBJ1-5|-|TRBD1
TGTGCCAGCAGCAATACAGGGGGCAATCAGCCCCAGCATTTT
CASSNTGGNQPQHF
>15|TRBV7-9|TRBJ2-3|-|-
TGTGCCAGCAGCCCCGAGGCCCTGGGTACAGATACGCAGTATTTT
CASSPEALGTDTQYF
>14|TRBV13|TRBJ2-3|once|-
TGTGCCAGCAGCCCCGAGCGGAGCACAGATACGCAGTATTTT
CASSPERSTDTQYF